Given below is one T cell receptor beta chain in context. The specificity of this receptor is unknown. No much larger clone exists at a distance of one base, and base qualities are not known. The cohort comprised under 700 healthy bone marrow donors. All cohort members were sampled while nominally healthy, although unrecorded immune exposures were likely present. The donor tested CMV seropositive and was one of the 289 seropositive cohort members. A peripheral blood sample was provided by each donor, and peripheral blood mononuclear cells were used for TCR beta sequencing. Genomic DNA extraction from the blood cell samples was performed with the Qiagen DNeasy Blood Extraction Kit. This sample was taken from a study of cytomegalovirus exposure and HLA in healthy donors (dated by TCRdb to about 2017). In the study overall: In an earlier analysis of fewer than 750 of the donors, less than 350 Gb of sequence data and some 100 million unique TCR beta sequences from about 190 million T cells were reported. High-throughput TCR immunosequencing, statistical association of individual TCRs with disease status, and machine learning were combined to predict cytomegalovirus infection status. Donor age, sex, ethnicity and CMV serostatus were compiled together with the repertoire data. Besides the first cohort of some 670 subjects, a separate validation cohort made up of 90 to 150 different subjects was used. A later analysis re-examined previously published TCR beta repertoires from roughly 720 donors and added high-resolution HLA genotyping to investigate patterns of TCR occurrence. A later genetic analysis used genome-wide SNP genotypes for about three fifths of the roughly 700 donors, treating that subset as a discovery cohort. The study aimed to test whether cataloging public T cell receptors could reveal signatures of past pathogen exposure. Approximately 310 gigabases of sequencing data and approximately 85 million unique TCR sequences were included in an early release covering roughly 600 HLA-typed donors. Because of strong linkage in the cohort, four or five DR-DQ haplotypes were treated as single units for association and clustering. All discovery cohort repertoires had been generated on a single sequencing platform. An earlier analysis of roughly 600 of the donors used high-throughput TCR beta sequencing to judge whether each TCR beta V gene segment behaved as functional or pseudogenic. Both class I and class II loci were covered by HLA typing, at four-digit resolution. Among 300 to 500 genotyped donors of the cohort, an average of roughly 230,000 unique TCR beta nucleotide sequences was sequenced per donor, of which approximately 19% were non-productive. The genetic ancestry cluster associated with self-reported Caucasian donors included approximately 85% of the 398 genotyped donors. Typing coverage differed by locus: A, B, C, DRB1 and DQB1 were typed in about 629-640 donors, DQA1 in 522, DPA1 in some 600, and DPB1 in 450 to 480. Rather than using new phenotypic data, the later analysis identified candidate immune exposures from TCR beta sequences and from how often those sequences occurred across donors. The T cell repertoires of roughly 660 subjects were profiled by immunosequencing and related to cytomegalovirus serostatus.

The library came from the immunoSEQ multiplex PCR assay. For the multiplex PCR, a mixture combining 60 forward primers for TCR Vbeta segments and 13 reverse primers for TCR Jbeta segments was used. Amplification of the CDR3 region of rearranged TCR beta genes was performed with a multiplex PCR assay on genomic DNA. Amplified TCR beta libraries were sequenced as 87-base-pair reads on the Illumina HiSeq System. On the study's bioinformatics: Across the 700 or so repertoires, a later analysis counted approximately 75 million unique TCR beta chains, roughly 11 million of which were shared by at least two donors. A nearest-neighbor algorithm error-corrected the raw reads and collapsed the reads into unique sequences, merging closely related sequences to remove PCR and sequencing errors. To assign V, D and J gene segments, CDR3 sequences were aligned to IMGT reference sequences. For a sequence to be retained, a match of at least six nucleotides was required to both a V gene segment and a J gene segment. A rearrangement was called productive if the CDR3 had no stop codons and remained in frame with V and J, and every other rearrangement was called non-productive. Following IMGT convention, CDR3 was defined as the stretch from the second conserved V-encoded cysteine up to the conserved J-encoded phenylalanine. Sequences without an unambiguous match to a single V gene segment were excluded from the earlier analysis of several hundred of the donors. In an earlier analysis of some 590 of the donors, V segments were called functional above 56.7% productive rearrangements and were called segregating when the between-donor standard deviation exceeded 5%. A statistical classification framework was built for diagnosing cytomegalovirus status from the catalog of TCR beta chain sequences. V and J gene assignment, in a later analysis, came from comparing TCR nucleotide sequences with IMGT/GENE-DB human TR gene sequences. The TCRdist pipeline was used in a later analysis to assign CDR3 sequences and most-parsimonious VDJ recombination scenarios. In a later analysis, every TCR beta chain was defined by the combination of its CDR3 amino acid sequence and its V-gene family, and reads without a unique V-gene family were dropped. A later analysis removed roughly 590 highly shared, low-generation-probability nucleotide sequences to deal with suspected cross-contamination and a sequencing artifact. In a later analysis, a clonal expansion index was calculated for each public chain from normalized within-repertoire ranks of inferred template counts. A later analysis computed generation probabilities with a VDJ recombination model fitted to out-of-frame rearrangements, and checked the results against IGoR. In a later analysis, hypergeometric tests were used to score TCR-TCR, TCR-HLA and TCR-CMV co-occurrence, with a repertoire-size bias correction applied to TCR pairs. A later analysis estimated false discovery rates by permuting HLA or CMV assignments 20 times. In a later analysis, co-occurring TCRs were grouped with DBSCAN, and TCRdist sequence similarity was added when clustering was performed within HLA-allele-positive subsets. For co-occurrence clustering, repertoires with fewer than 30,000 or more than 120,000 public chains were excluded, along with five or six repertoires with anomalous nucleotide sharing. TCRdb retrieved this table from immuneACCESS and kept in-frame rearrangements only. Not all clones are present; in checked studies, unresolved V genes account for under half, and no reason is known for the remainder. V and J calls and clone size are as listed in that table; D and trimming were resolved from the DNA. For this sample there are about 100,000 clones; about 77% appear just once. About 4.3% of the sample rests with the top ten.

What the research found in general, with its limitations: Because counts were too low, 15 or so rarely observed V segments, including chromosome 9 orphons, were excluded from the earlier analysis of about 500 of the donors. A later analysis associated about 17,000 TCR beta sequences with specific HLA alleles at a false discovery rate of 0.05. Presence/absence analyses assumed roughly uniform sequencing depth across donors, an assumption that may not hold. Only TCR beta chains were sequenced in this cohort, and the absence of alpha or paired-chain data limited detectable features. The only immune exposure information available for the cohort was CMV serostatus. A total of fewer than 200 TCR beta chains were listed by the study as associated with cytomegalovirus. The authors suggested that the approach could potentially be extended to other disease states and immunological phenotypes. In a later analysis, HLA-associated TCR beta chains showed more clonal expansion and lower generation probabilities than non-associated chains that were equally common. Most TCR sequences were observed very rarely across donors, whereas some public TCRs were present in many individuals. A few of the identified cytomegalovirus-associated TCR beta chains were confirmed in vitro to be specific for cytomegalovirus antigens. A cluster of highly shared sequence variants was judged likely to be a technical artifact of the sequencing pipeline. Broadly in line with IMGT annotations, most TCR beta V segments showed up in productive rearrangements about 90% or about 30% of the time in an earlier analysis of 587 of the donors. Most CMV-associated TCR beta chains appeared to be HLA-restricted in a later analysis, and the HLA associations seemed to be driven largely by CMV exposure. When HLA alleles, especially DR and DQ, strongly co-occurred, attributing TCR associations to individual alleles was difficult. A further reported finding was that TCR beta sequences accurately predicted the HLA-A and HLA-B alleles for most subjects in the first cohort. Several of the top co-occurrence clusters appeared to be linked to parvovirus B19, influenza, CMV and Epstein-Barr virus, according to a later analysis. According to a later analysis, TCR association rates differed among HLA loci, with DRB1 alleles showing the most associated TCRs and HLA-C alleles showing the fewest. Linkage disequilibrium might explain the correlated functional status among segregating V segments, but an unknown experimental factor could not be ruled out. Because some donors lacked HLA typing at each locus, the association tests relied only on the typed subset. A later genetic analysis associated a missense DCLRE1C variant with V-gene and J-gene trimming of TCR beta chains, and an independent cohort replicated the association. According to a later genetic analysis, donors in an Asian-associated ancestry cluster had fewer N-insertions in productive TCRs than the approximately 710-donor mean. In both the original and validation cohorts, the classifier was reported to diagnose cytomegalovirus status with high specificity and sensitivity.

Sequencing used PBMCs. The clonotype originates from a woman aged 18-29 years in good health and CMV-seropositive.

The CDR3 corresponds to CASETGGEGTEAFF. The base sequence is TGTGCCAGCGAGACAGGGGGCGAGGGCACTGAAGCTTTCTTT. The sequence links TRBV6-5 to TRBJ1-1; TRBD1 agrees with 10 junctional bases. From the germline V gene, CDR1 is MNHEY and CDR2 is SVGAGI. V is cut back by 8 bases and J by 4 bases, with 7 bases in the junction unmatched. The CDR3 covers 14 residues, taking in both the cysteine and the phenylalanine. The read is trimmed to its CDR3 DNA, 42 bases read in frame from base 1.